This TCR beta chain was recovered during a study of beta chain features in type 1 diabetes. Regarding the study as a whole: A definitive answer on HLA type influencing TCRB rearrangement was not reached here. Highly expressing activated T cells could be over-counted with a cDNA template. The study found moderately but significantly shorter TCRB CDR3s in all four CD4+ subsets of Type 1 diabetes patients.

Isolated RNA was reverse transcribed in full, so expressed TCRB transcripts were sequenced. TCRdb keeps only in-frame clones here, not all; method: immunoSEQ multiplex PCR. The repertoire holds about 370,000 clones, with 8.5% to 10% as singletons. Turning to this clone: Its target is unknown.

Every participating donor gave one draw, a heparinised blood sample averaging roughly 100 mL. Each sorted population was over 98% pure. Germline loops: CDR1 SGHTA, CDR2 FQGNSA. The CDR3 loop spans 15 amino acids. V gave up 1 base and J gave up 5 bases; unmatched junction bases: 5. The chain combines TRBV7-2 with TRBJ2-5, with TRBD1 matching over 9 bases. Material: central memory CD4+ T cells from blood. This clonotype originated in a man aged 25-40 years with type 1 diabetes. The CDR3 region has the DNA TGTGCCAGCAGCTTAGGGGGACAGGGTATGGAGACCCAGTACTTC. Protein: CASSLGGQGMETQYF. Based on the CDR3 plus reference TRBV7-2 and TRBJ2-5, the full variable domain is GAGVSQSPSNKVTEKGKDVELRCDPISGHTALYWYRQSLGQGLEFLIYFQGNSAPDKSGLPSDRFSAERTGGSVSTLTIQRTQQEDSAVYLCASSLGGQGMETQYFGPGTRLLVL.